This TCR beta chain was captured in a study of blood T cell repertoires in COVID-19. At the level of the study: Acute and convalescent COVID-19 samples came from the United States, Italy and Spain.

The V gene's germline CDR1 is SGHRS and CDR2 YFSETQ. Trimming shortened V by 3 bases and J by 3 bases, and 15 bases separated the two germline ends. The CDR3 has 15 residues. Profiling relied on immunoSEQ multiplex PCR, and the TCRdb table lists in-frame clones only, not all of them. Here the sample spans more than 40,000 clones, 88% being singletons. This TCR came from a man in his fifties with active COVID-19. The chain is built from TRBV5-1 and TRBJ2-5, with D tentatively TRBD2 (5 bases). The sample comprised peripheral blood. DNA of the CDR3: TGCGCCAGCAGCTCAATCATGACTATGGAAGAGACCCAGTACTTC. It translates to CASSSIMTMEETQYF.